This TCR beta chain was recorded in a study of T-cell reconstitution after alpha-beta-depleted transplantation in children. Preparation of the TCRbeta library involved a method that used unique molecular identifiers. TCRdb re-analysed the PCR reads in MiXCR, keeping a single row per CDR3 protein. Here the sample spans hundreds of thousands of distinct CDR3 sequences, roughly a tenth being singletons. The sample in question was PBMCs from the stem cell graft donor, obtained from the stem cell graft. The receptor comes from a human donor who donated a stem cell graft to a child with acute myeloid leukemia.

The DNA of the CDR3 is TGTGCCAGCAGTTCCACCGGGGATAGCGGAAACTACGAGCAGTACTTC. Its protein is CASSSTGDSGNYEQYF. The J gene is TRBJ2-7, the V gene TRBV6-5; possible D gene TRBD2, 6 bases. V dropped 4 bases and J dropped 3 bases, with 19 bases sitting between them. Germline-derived CDR1 and CDR2 are MNHEY and SVGAGI. CDR3 length: 16 residues.